This T cell receptor (beta chain) was sequenced in a study of blood T cell repertoires in COVID-19. Sequencing used immunoSEQ multiplex PCR; TCRdb keeps in-frame clones, though not all of them. The sample contains around 120,000 clones, roughly 71% of which appear only once. CDR1 is SEHNR and CDR2 is FQNEAQ in the germline V gene (reference sequence). The CDR3 has 15 amino acids. Trimming removed 2 bases at V and 1 base at J, with 8 bases between. The sequenced sample was peripheral blood. This TCR came from a man older than 75 with acute or convalescent COVID-19. The chain carries TRBV7-9 and TRBJ2-2; D is perhaps TRBD2 (5 bases). This CDR3 reads CASSLISGNTGELFF. The CDR3, as DNA: TGTGCCAGCAGCTTAATCAGCGGGAACACCGGGGAGCTGTTTTTT.